The rows below give T cell receptor beta chains drawn from one sample of a study of beta chain features in type 1 diabetes. Libraries were prepared by immunoSEQ multiplex PCR; TCRdb keeps only in-frame clonotypes and omits some of them. Counted here are 300,000 to 350,000 clones, around 9% occurring once; the ten biggest clones make up about 1%. Sequencing input: central memory CD4+ T cells from blood. These receptors all stem from a man aged 30 to 45 with type 1 diabetes. The CDR3 runs from the conserved cysteine through the conserved F or W. D genes are given only for firm matches. Size values are once, few and many counts, or a class for expanded clones, and some rows have none.

D gene: TRBD1
V gene: TRBV5-6
clone size: few
J gene: TRBJ2-5
CDR3 protein: CASSSGTEETQYF
CDR3 DNA: TGTGCCAGCAGCTCTGGGACAGAAGAGACCCAGTACTTC

D gene: -
V gene: TRBV19
clone size: many
J gene: TRBJ2-6
CDR3 protein: CASSISGSGANVLTF
CDR3 DNA: TGTGCCAGTAGTATTTCAGGCTCTGGGGCCAACGTCCTGACTTTC

D gene: -
V gene: TRBV12-5
clone size: few
J gene: TRBJ2-7
CDR3 protein: CASGLDYEQYF
CDR3 DNA: TGTGCTAGTGGCCTAGACTACGAGCAGTACTTC

D gene: TRBD1
V gene: TRBV6-5
clone size: -
J gene: TRBJ1-4
CDR3 protein: CASSGTEEEKLFF
CDR3 DNA: TGTGCCAGCAGTGGGACAGAGGAGGAAAAACTGTTTTTT

D gene: -
V gene: TRBV4-1
clone size: few
J gene: TRBJ1-4
CDR3 protein: CASSQAANRVEKLFF
CDR3 DNA: TGCGCCAGCAGCCAAGCAGCGAACAGGGTTGAAAAACTGTTTTTT

D gene: TRBD1
V gene: TRBV7-8
clone size: few
J gene: TRBJ1-1
CDR3 protein: CASSSPGQGSTEAFF
CDR3 DNA: TGTGCCAGCAGCTCTCCGGGACAGGGATCCACTGAAGCTTTCTTT

D gene: -
V gene: TRBV6-5
clone size: -
J gene: TRBJ1-1
CDR3 protein: CASSSGSDNTEAFF
CDR3 DNA: TGTGCCAGCAGCAGCGGGAGTGATAACACTGAAGCTTTCTTT

D gene: -
V gene: TRBV7-2
clone size: few
J gene: TRBJ1-2
CDR3 protein: CASSLGAGLGYGYTF
CDR3 DNA: TGTGCCAGCAGCTTAGGGGCAGGGCTGGGCTATGGCTACACCTTC

D gene: TRBD1
V gene: TRBV29-1
clone size: -
J gene: TRBJ2-1
CDR3 protein: CSVPLSGTGHGEQFF
CDR3 DNA: TGCAGCGTTCCACTAAGTGGGACAGGGCATGGTGAGCAGTTCTTC

D gene: -
V gene: TRBV18
clone size: -
J gene: TRBJ2-7
CDR3 protein: CASSPGQVEQYF
CDR3 DNA: TGTGCCAGCTCACCCGGGCAAGTCGAGCAGTACTTC

D gene: TRBD1
V gene: TRBV9
clone size: few
J gene: TRBJ2-5
CDR3 protein: CASSVEIGTGREETQYF
CDR3 DNA: TGTGCCAGCAGCGTAGAGATAGGGACAGGGCGAGAGGAGACCCAGTACTTC

D gene: TRBD2
V gene: TRBV4-1
clone size: many
J gene: TRBJ2-3
CDR3 protein: CASSQDRSGGGTDTQYF
CDR3 DNA: TGCGCCAGCAGCCAAGATCGGAGCGGGGGGGGAACAGATACGCAGTATTTT